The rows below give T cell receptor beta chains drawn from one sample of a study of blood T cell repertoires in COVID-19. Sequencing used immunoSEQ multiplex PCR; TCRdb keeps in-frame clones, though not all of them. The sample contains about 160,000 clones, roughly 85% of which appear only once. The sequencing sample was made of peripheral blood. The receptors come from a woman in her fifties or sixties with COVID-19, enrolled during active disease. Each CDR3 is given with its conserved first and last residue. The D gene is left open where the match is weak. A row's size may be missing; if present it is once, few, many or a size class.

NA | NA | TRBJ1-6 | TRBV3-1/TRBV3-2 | CASSQALQGDNSPLHF | TGTGCCAGCAGCCAAGCGCTTCAAGGGGATAATTCACCCCTCCACTTT
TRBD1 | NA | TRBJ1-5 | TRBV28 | CAGYSGQGSRGNQPQHF | TGTGCCGGTTACTCGGGACAGGGATCCCGAGGCAATCAGCCCCAGCATTTT
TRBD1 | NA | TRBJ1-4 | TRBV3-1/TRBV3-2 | CASSPDRDSNEKLFF | TGTGCCAGCAGTCCCGACCGGGACAGCAATGAAAAACTGTTTTTT
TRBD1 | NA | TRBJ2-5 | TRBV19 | CASRQDRAETQYF | TGTGCCAGTAGGCAAGACAGGGCGGAGACCCAGTACTTC
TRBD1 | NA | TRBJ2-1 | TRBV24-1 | CATSDSRTGYNEQFF | TGTGCCACCAGTGATTCCAGGACAGGCTACAATGAGCAGTTCTTC
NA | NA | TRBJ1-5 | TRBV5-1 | CASSLGDRNQPQHF | TGCGCCAGCAGCCTGGGCGACAGAAATCAGCCCCAGCATTTT
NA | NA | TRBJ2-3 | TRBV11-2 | CASSSETDWRDTQYF | TGTGCCAGCAGCTCGGAGACGGATTGGAGGGATACGCAGTATTTT
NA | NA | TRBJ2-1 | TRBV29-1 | CSSGHSSYNEQFF | TGCAGCTCTGGTCACAGCTCCTACAATGAGCAGTTCTTC
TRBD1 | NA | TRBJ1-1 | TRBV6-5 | CASSRDRGTEAFF | TGTGCCAGCAGTCGCGACAGGGGCACTGAAGCTTTCTTT
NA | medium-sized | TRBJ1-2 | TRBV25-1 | CASSDPFDSLYGYTF | TGTGCCAGCAGTGACCCTTTCGACAGCCTCTATGGCTACACCTTC
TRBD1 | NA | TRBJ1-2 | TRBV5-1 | CATPGGEQGRDTNYGYTF | TGCGCCACCCCCGGAGGGGAACAGGGGCGGGACACTAACTATGGCTACACCTTC
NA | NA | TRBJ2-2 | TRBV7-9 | CASSSPVGNTGELFF | TGTGCCAGCAGCTCACCAGTTGGGAACACCGGGGAGCTGTTTTTT
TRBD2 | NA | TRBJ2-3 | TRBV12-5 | CASGPMTSGDLTDTQYF | TGTGCTAGTGGTCCGATGACTAGCGGGGACCTCACAGATACGCAGTATTTT
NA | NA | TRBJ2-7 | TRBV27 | CASSLSSLYEQYF | TGTGCCAGCAGTTTATCGTCCCTTTACGAGCAGTACTTC
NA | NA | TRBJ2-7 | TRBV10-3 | CAISADSYEQYF | TGTGCCATCAGTGCCGACAGCTACGAGCAGTACTTC
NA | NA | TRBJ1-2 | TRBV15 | CATSSSPSRGYTF | TGTGCCACCAGCAGTTCGCCGAGCAGGGGCTACACCTTC
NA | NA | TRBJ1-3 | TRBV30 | CAWLGTGNPLSGNTIYF | TGTGCCTGGTTGGGCACAGGGAACCCTCTCTCTGGAAACACCATATATTTT
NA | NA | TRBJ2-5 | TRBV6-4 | CARRRHSGDFSHF | TGTGCCAGAAGAAGGCATAGCGGAGACTTTTCCCACTTC
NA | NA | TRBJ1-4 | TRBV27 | CASRGSEANEKLFF | TGTGCCAGCAGGGGGAGCGAGGCTAATGAAAAACTGTTTTTT
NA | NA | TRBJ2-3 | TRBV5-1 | CASSLAGGLITDTQYF | TGCGCCAGCAGCTTGGCCGGGGGGCTGATCACAGATACGCAGTATTTT
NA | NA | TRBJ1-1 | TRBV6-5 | CASIVKGGANTEAFF | TGTGCCAGCATAGTTAAGGGGGGGGCGAACACTGAAGCTTTCTTT
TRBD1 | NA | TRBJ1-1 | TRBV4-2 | CASSQEGQGNTEAFF | TGTGCCAGCAGCCAAGAGGGACAGGGGAACACTGAAGCTTTCTTT
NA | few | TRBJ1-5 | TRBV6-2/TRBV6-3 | CASSYTRNGGTRGNQPQHF | TGTGCCAGCAGTTATACCCGAAACGGGGGAACGCGGGGCAATCAGCCCCAGCATTTT
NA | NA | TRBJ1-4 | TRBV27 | CASSLLGPGEKLFF | TGTGCCAGCAGCCTATTGGGTCCCGGGGAAAAACTGTTTTTT
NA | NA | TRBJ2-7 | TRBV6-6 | CASSSPSEQYF | TGTGCCAGCAGTTCCCCCTCCGAGCAGTACTTC
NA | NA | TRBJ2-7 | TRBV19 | CASSILPPGQGIDEQYF | TGTGCCAGTAGTATTCTTCCTCCGGGACAAGGTATCGACGAGCAGTACTTC
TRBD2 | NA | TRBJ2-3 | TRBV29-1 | CSVEDGTSGGPGGTQYF | TGCAGCGTTGAAGATGGGACTAGCGGGGGGCCGGGTGGTACGCAGTATTTT
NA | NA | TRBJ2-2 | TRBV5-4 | CATYSLDRSTGELFF | TGTGCCACCTATTCCTTGGACAGATCCACCGGGGAGCTGTTTTTT
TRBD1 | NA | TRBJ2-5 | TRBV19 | CASRRQGHETQYF | TGTGCCAGTAGAAGACAGGGACACGAGACCCAGTACTTC
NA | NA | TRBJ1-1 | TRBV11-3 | CASSLDLWQNTEAFF | TGTGCCAGCAGCTTAGATCTGTGGCAAAACACTGAAGCTTTCTTT
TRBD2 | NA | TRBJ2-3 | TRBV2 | CASSEALTSGEPDTQYF | TGTGCCAGCAGTGAAGCCCTGACTAGCGGGGAGCCAGATACGCAGTATTTT
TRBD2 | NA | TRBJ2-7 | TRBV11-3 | CASSYSGGPYEQYF | TGTGCCAGCAGCTATAGCGGGGGGCCGTACGAGCAGTACTTC
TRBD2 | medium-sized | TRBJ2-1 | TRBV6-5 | CASSYAGGTYNEQFF | TGTGCCAGCAGTTACGCGGGGGGCACCTACAATGAGCAGTTCTTC
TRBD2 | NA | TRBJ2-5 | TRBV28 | CASRPKPVAGGDAHQQETQYF | TGTGCCAGCAGACCAAAACCGGTAGCGGGGGGGGATGCCCATCAGCAAGAGACCCAGTACTTC
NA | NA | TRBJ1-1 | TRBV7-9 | CASTPGGTEAFF | TGTGCCAGCACCCCGGGAGGCACTGAAGCTTTCTTT
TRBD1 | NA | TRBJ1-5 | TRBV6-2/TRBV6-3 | CASSYSPGGFQPQHF | TGTGCCAGCAGTTACTCCCCAGGGGGCTTTCAGCCCCAGCATTTT
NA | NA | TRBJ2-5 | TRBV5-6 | CASSQPPGETQYF | TGTGCCAGCAGCCAACCGCCAGGGGAGACCCAGTACTTC
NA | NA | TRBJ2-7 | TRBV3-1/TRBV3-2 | CASSPPAGSYYEQYF | TGTGCCAGCAGCCCTCCGGCGGGCTCCTATTACGAGCAGTACTTC
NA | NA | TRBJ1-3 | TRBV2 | CASTGKAGNTIYF | TGTGCCAGCACGGGGAAGGCGGGAAACACCATATATTTT
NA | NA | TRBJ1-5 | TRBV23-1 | CASSQPRHLNQPQHF | TGCGCCAGCAGTCAACCGAGACACTTGAATCAGCCCCAGCATTTT
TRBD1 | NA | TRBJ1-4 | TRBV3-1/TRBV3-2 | CASGTGLAHLEKLFF | TGTGCCAGCGGGACAGGCCTCGCGCATCTTGAAAAACTGTTTTTT
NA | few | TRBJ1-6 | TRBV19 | CASGRDNSPLHF | TGTGCCAGTGGCAGGGATAATTCACCCCTCCACTTT
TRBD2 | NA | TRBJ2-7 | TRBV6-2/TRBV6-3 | CASSSLAGGPNEQYF | TGTGCCAGCAGTTCGCTAGCGGGGGGCCCCAACGAGCAGTACTTC
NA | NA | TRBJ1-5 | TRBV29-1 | CSVATALNQPQHF | TGCAGCGTCGCTACAGCTCTCAATCAGCCCCAGCATTTT
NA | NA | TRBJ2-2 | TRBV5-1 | CASRVRDNTGELFF | TGCGCCAGCAGAGTCAGGGATAACACCGGGGAGCTGTTTTTT
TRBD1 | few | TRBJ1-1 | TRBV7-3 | CASSLKPRDSEGGTEAFF | TGTGCCAGCAGCTTAAAGCCCCGGGACAGCGAGGGAGGCACTGAAGCTTTCTTT
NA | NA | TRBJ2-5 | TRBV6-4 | CASTLAEGAGETQYF | TGTGCCAGCACCCTTGCGGAGGGGGCGGGTGAGACCCAGTACTTC
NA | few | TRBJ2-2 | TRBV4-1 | CASSQPHSYTGELFF | TGCGCCAGCAGCCAACCGCACTCTTACACCGGGGAGCTGTTTTTT
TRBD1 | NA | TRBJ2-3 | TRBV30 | CALGQRGGLDTQYF | TGTGCCTTGGGACAGCGAGGTGGTTTAGATACGCAGTATTTT
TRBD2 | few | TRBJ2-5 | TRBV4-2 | CASSQAGTSGGSETQYF | TGTGCCAGCAGCCAGGCCGGGACTAGCGGGGGTTCTGAGACCCAGTACTTC
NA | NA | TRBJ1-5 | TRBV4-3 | CASSRNSRSEPQHF | TGCGCCAGCAGCCGAAATTCCAGGTCCGAGCCCCAGCATTTT
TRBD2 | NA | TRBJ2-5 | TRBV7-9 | CASSGSGGLQETQYF | TGTGCCAGCAGCGGTAGCGGGGGGCTTCAAGAGACCCAGTACTTC
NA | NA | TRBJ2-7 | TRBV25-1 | CASSEFAYEQYF | TGTGCCAGCAGTGAGTTCGCCTACGAGCAGTACTTC
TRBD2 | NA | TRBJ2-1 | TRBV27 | CASSLLGSGGPNEQFF | TGTGCCAGCAGTTTATTGGGTAGCGGGGGGCCCAATGAGCAGTTCTTC
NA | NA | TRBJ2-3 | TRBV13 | CASSLAAGLSTDTQYF | TGTGCCAGCAGCTTGGCTGCAGGGCTTAGCACAGATACGCAGTATTTT
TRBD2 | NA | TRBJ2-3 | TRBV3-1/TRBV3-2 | CASSQEPGTRIDADTQYF | TGTGCCAGCAGCCAAGAACCCGGGACTAGGATTGATGCAGATACGCAGTATTTT
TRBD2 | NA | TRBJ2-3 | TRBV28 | CASSPSPGLAGVSTDTQYF | TGTGCCAGCAGCCCTTCCCCCGGACTAGCGGGGGTAAGCACAGATACGCAGTATTTT
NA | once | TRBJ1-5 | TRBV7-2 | CASSHRGQPQHF | TGTGCCAGCAGCCACCGGGGGCAGCCCCAGCATTTT
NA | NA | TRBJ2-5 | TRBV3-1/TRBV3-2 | CASSLRGAETQYF | TGTGCCAGCAGCCTCAGGGGCGCTGAGACCCAGTACTTC
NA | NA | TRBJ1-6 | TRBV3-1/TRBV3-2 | CASSPRTEGSSPLHF | TGTGCCAGCAGCCCGAGGACAGAGGGGAGTTCACCCCTCCACTTT